This passage covers 14 T cell receptor beta chains from one sample sequenced in a study of T cells in Graves' hyperthyroidism and ophthalmopathy. RNA transcripts provided the source from which TCR beta CDR3 regions were amplified. The HTBI primer set was used in a first-round RT-PCR of the TCR CDR3. TCRdb reprocessed the multiplex PCR reads with MiXCR, giving one entry per CDR3 protein. The table has nearly 750,000 distinct CDR3 sequences, 30% to 40% seen once. The source material was blood. The receptor set was obtained from a woman aged 40 to 50 with Graves' hyperthyroidism.

This rearrangement joins TRBV6-1 to TRBJ2-2; 7 bases line up with TRBD2. The CDR3 runs to 18 residues. The V gene end was trimmed by 6 bases and the J gene end by 1 base; junction bases not matched to a gene: 14. Germline-derived CDR1 and CDR2 are MNHNS and SASEGT. CDR3 coding DNA: TGTGCCAGCAGCCCCTCCCTAGCGGACCCGCTGAACACCGGGGAGCTGTTTTTT. This codes for CASSPSLADPLNTGELFF.

The chain uses TRBV28 and TRBJ1-1; D is uncertain. Germline loops: CDR1 MDHEN, CDR2 SYDVKM. V lost 7 bases and J 2 bases, leaving 14 bases between the germline ends. The CDR3 has 14 amino acids. CDR3 DNA sequence: TGTGCCAGCATTCTCAGAGTCGCAAACACTGAAGCTTTCTTT. Its translation: CASILRVANTEAFF.

This clonotype has just a few counts. The chain uses TRBV3-1 and TRBJ1-6; TRBD1 is a possible D gene (6 bases). Germline assignment: CDR1 LGHDT and CDR2 YNNKEL (reference sequence). The CDR3 has 15 residues. V dropped 1 base and J dropped 7 bases, with 11 bases sitting between them. CDR3 DNA sequence: TGTGCCAGCAGCCAAGGGGGGCAGAAAAATTCACCCCTCCACTTT. Protein product: CASSQGGQKNSPLHF.

This clonotype was seen ten or more times. The chain links TRBV7-2 to TRBJ2-7; 9 bases are shared with TRBD2. Germline V gene lookup returns CDR1 SGHTA and CDR2 FQGNSA. There are 15 residues in the CDR3. After removal of 1 base from V and 4 bases from J, the junction contained 5 bases not matched to a gene. In DNA, the CDR3 is TGTGCCAGCAGCTTAGAGGGGACTAGCTTTTACGAGCAGTACTTC. It codes for CASSLEGTSFYEQYF.

This clonotype has just a few counts. The chain carries TRBV12-3 or TRBV12-4 and TRBJ1-3; D uncertain. The ends were cut back, 4 bases at V and 2 bases at J, with 12 bases in the middle. The CDR3 runs 15 residues. CDR3 sequence (DNA): TGTGCCAGCAGTTATCCGGGAGTAGCTGGAAACACCATATATTTT. Its translation is CASSYPGVAGNTIYF.

In this sample, this clonotype turned up a few times. This sequence joins TRBV29-1 and TRBJ2-1; TRBD2 matches at 7 bases. The CDR3 contains 11 residues. Germline V CDR1 and CDR2: SQVTM, ANQGSEA. V trimming: 7 bases; J trimming: 9 bases; junction bases outside the gene matches: 6. The CDR3 here is CSGGGLAEQFF. CDR3 nucleotide sequence: TGCAGCGGGGGAGGGCTTGCTGAGCAGTTCTTC.

This clonotype has a count of ten or more. The chain has TRBV20-1 and TRBJ1-1; D is uncertain. CDR1 and CDR2 (germline): DFQATT, SNEGSKA (reference sequence). The CDR3 sequence is 13 residues long. Trimming shortened V by 0 bases and J by 8 bases, and 13 bases separated the two germline ends. The CDR3 DNA reads as TGCAGTGCTAGAGATCTTAACCCCGCGGAAGCTTTCTTT. It specifies CSARDLNPAEAFF.

This rearrangement joins TRBV19 to TRBJ1-2; 10 bases match TRBD1. Germline trimming cut 3 bases from V and 10 bases from J; bases unmatched to any gene: 5. Germline CDR1 is LNHDA and CDR2 is SQIVND (reference sequence). The CDR3 is 13 amino acids. Written as DNA, the CDR3 is TGTGCCAGTAGTATTGGGGGACAGGGGCTCTACACCTTC. Protein sequence: CASSIGGQGLYTF.

V usage is TRBV27 and J usage is TRBJ2-5; 10 nucleotides match TRBD1. CDR3 length equals 16 residues. The germline V gene encodes CDR1 MNHEY and CDR2 SMNVEV (reference sequence). With V trimmed by 5 bases and J by 7 bases, 13 bases remained unmatched. The CDR3 is CASSPAQTGGMGTQYF. CDR3 coding DNA: TGTGCCAGCAGTCCGGCCCAGACAGGGGGCATGGGGACCCAGTACTTC.

This clonotype was seen repeatedly, ten times or more. The V gene is TRBV20-1, the J gene TRBJ1-1, with unresolved D. Trimming took 5 bases from V and 11 from J, leaving 15 bases between them. CDR1 is DFQATT, CDR2 SNEGSKA, per germline (reference sequence). CDR3 length equals 11 residues. The CDR3 protein is CSAFWTWLAFF. CDR3 DNA: TGCAGTGCTTTCTGGACGTGGTTGGCTTTCTTT.

This clonotype was found once. The genes are TRBV7-9 and TRBJ1-2, with a tentative D call TRBD1 (6 bases). The germline V and J ends were trimmed by 5 bases and 8 bases, with 15 bases remaining between them. This CDR3 spans 13 amino acids. Germline values: CDR1 SEHNR, CDR2 FQNEAQ (reference sequence). DNA for the CDR3: TGTGCCAGCAGCACATACAGGGTATTCGGCTACACCTTC. The encoded protein is CASSTYRVFGYTF.

Ten or more counts support this clonotype. CDR3 loop: CASSPDRSQGGYTF. The CDR3 nucleotides are TGTGCCAGCAGTCCTGACCGCTCCCAGGGGGGCTACACCTTC. V and J are TRBV12-3 or TRBV12-4 and TRBJ1-2, with D perhaps matching TRBD1 (6 bases). The CDR3 is 14 amino acids. The ends were cut back, 5 bases at V and 8 bases at J, with 18 bases in the middle.

V usage is TRBV19 and J usage is TRBJ1-6; TRBD1 might be the D (5 bases). Germline V gene lookup returns CDR1 LNHDA and CDR2 SQIVND (reference sequence). The CDR3 consists of 14 residues. The V gene lost 10 bases and the J gene lost 6 bases, with 16 bases spanning the gap. CDR3: CATSGGRGNSPLHF. In DNA form, the CDR3 reads TGTGCCACGAGTGGGGGAAGAGGTAATTCACCCCTCCACTTT.

In this sample, this clonotype turned up many times. The gene calls are TRBV12-3 or TRBV12-4 and TRBJ2-7; TRBD1 might be the D (6 bases). The CDR3 is 11 residues long. Between the trimmed V and J ends, which lost 8 bases and 6 bases, there was a span of 11 bases. DNA of the CDR3: TGTGCCAGCGCCAGGGGATTCGAGCAGTACTTC. Translated: CASARGFEQYF.